This T cell receptor beta chain came from a study of blood T cell repertoires in COVID-19. About the study: Both acute and convalescent COVID-19 samples were obtained from the United States, Italy and Spain.

Produced via immunoSEQ multiplex PCR; TCRdb's table is partial and in-frame only. The data hold almost 55,000 clones, with approximately 84% observed a single time. The CDR3 runs 13 residues. V dropped 2 bases and J dropped 3 bases, with 8 bases sitting between them. Per the germline V gene, CDR1 is SEHNR and CDR2 is FQNEAQ (reference sequence). The sequencing input was peripheral blood. This chain joins TRBV7-9 and TRBJ2-7, with TRBD1 as a possible D gene (5 bases). The receptor comes from a human donor in a cohort sampled during active COVID-19. For the CDR3, the DNA is TGTGCCAGCAGCTTAAATCAGGGCTACGAGCAGTACTTC. It yields the protein CASSLNQGYEQYF.